These T cell receptor beta chains were read from a single sample in a study of T cell changes during pregnancy in multiple sclerosis. TCRdb's table, derived via immunoSEQ multiplex PCR, lists solely in-frame clones and lacks some. The sample holds 29,000 or so clones, approximately 94% seen once. The sequences come from CD8+ T cells from peripheral blood mononuclear cells, collected before pregnancy. The receptors here all came from a female donor with multiple sclerosis, enrolled in a pregnancy study. Both conserved end residues are part of each CDR3. A D gene is named only where the DNA matches it firmly. Where a row states a size, it is once, few, many or the class of an expanded clone; other rows omit it.

clone_size j_call v_call d_call cdr3_nt cdr3_aa
NA TRBJ1-5 TRBV15 NA TGTGCCACCAGCAGACACAGGGATATCTCCAATCAGCCCCAGCATTTT CATSRHRDISNQPQHF
NA TRBJ2-7 TRBV13 TRBD1 TGTGCCAGCAGCTTAGGGCGACAGGGCCCGTGGGACGAGCAGTACTTC CASSLGRQGPWDEQYF
once TRBJ2-2 TRBV27 NA TGTGCCAGCAGTCGGAACACCGGGGAGCTGTTTTTT CASSRNTGELFF
NA TRBJ1-3 TRBV9 NA TGTGCCAGCAGCGTATCAGGATTCTCTGGAAACACCATATATTTT CASSVSGFSGNTIYF
NA TRBJ2-3 TRBV6-4 TRBD2 TGTGCCAGCAGTGTTACGGGGGGGCAGACAGATACGCAGTATTTT CASSVTGGQTDTQYF
once TRBJ2-5 TRBV7-2 NA TGTGCCAGCAGCTTGACAGGCCAGACCCAGTACTTC CASSLTGQTQYF
NA TRBJ2-2 TRBV7-2 NA TGTGCCAGCAGCCTTGGCAGGTTGGGAGGAGTGGCCGGGGAGCTGTTTTTT CASSLGRLGGVAGELFF
NA TRBJ2-7 TRBV19 TRBD1 TGTGCCAGTAGTATCGGGGGACAGGGGGTGATCTACGAGCAGTACTTC CASSIGGQGVIYEQYF
NA TRBJ2-7 TRBV4-3 NA TGCGCCAGCAGCCAAGATAGGGCGGGCCCTTCCTACGAGCAGTACTTC CASSQDRAGPSYEQYF
NA TRBJ2-7 TRBV4-2 NA TGTGCCAGCAGCCAAGACAGGGGTCTGGACGAGCAGTACTTC CASSQDRGLDEQYF
NA TRBJ1-1 TRBV10-3 NA TGTGCCATCAGTGCCCCAGGGTATAACACTGAAGCTTTCTTT CAISAPGYNTEAFF
NA TRBJ1-1 TRBV11-2 NA TGTGCCAGCAGCTTAGACCCAGGGGACCCGAACACTGAAGCTTTCTTT CASSLDPGDPNTEAFF
NA TRBJ1-2 TRBV29-1 NA TGCAGCGTTTACGCCCCGGGACACATGAACTATGGCTACACCTTC CSVYAPGHMNYGYTF
NA TRBJ2-7 TRBV27 TRBD2 TGTGCCAGCAGTTCAGATTCCCTTAGCGGGCGATTCTACGAGCAGTACTTC CASSSDSLSGRFYEQYF
NA TRBJ1-1 TRBV7-6 NA TGTGCCAGCAGCTTAGGCCTGTTAGCTGAAGCTTTCTTT CASSLGLLAEAFF
NA TRBJ2-2 TRBV27 NA TGTGCCAGCAGTTCAGGGCGCCTTGGATCGACCGGGGAGCTGTTTTTT CASSSGRLGSTGELFF
once TRBJ2-5 TRBV6-6 TRBD1 TGTGCCAGCAGTTACCCCCAGACAGGGGGCGAAGAGACCCAGTACTTC CASSYPQTGGEETQYF
once TRBJ2-7 TRBV28 TRBD2 TGTGCCAGCAGTGCCAGCGGGAGCTCCTACGAGCAGTACTTC CASSASGSSYEQYF
NA TRBJ1-6 TRBV27 NA TGTGCCAGCAGTACCACTACAGGGCTAAATTCACCCCTCCACTTT CASSTTTGLNSPLHF
NA TRBJ2-1 TRBV6-5 TRBD2 TGTGCCAGCAGTTCCCGTGGCGGGGGGGTTTACAATGAGCAGTTCTTC CASSSRGGGVYNEQFF
once TRBJ2-7 TRBV7-9 TRBD2 TGTGCCAGCAGCTTAGTGGGTACTAGCGGGACCTCACCCTACGAGCAGTACTTC CASSLVGTSGTSPYEQYF
NA TRBJ2-1 TRBV5-6 TRBD2 TGTGCCAGCAGCCCTTGGTTTCAGGTTAGCGGGGGGGGAAATGAGCAGTTCTTC CASSPWFQVSGGGNEQFF
NA TRBJ2-5 TRBV4-1 NA TGCGCCAGCAGCCCCCGACAGGTAAAAGCCGAAGAGACCCAGTACTTC CASSPRQVKAEETQYF
NA TRBJ2-4 TRBV13 TRBD1 TGTGCCAGCAGCTCTAGGAGGACAGGGGGGAACATTCAGTACTTC CASSSRRTGGNIQYF
NA TRBJ1-2 TRBV11-2 NA TGTGCCAGCAGCCCCGGGGGGGCTCCGCTAAGGAATGTTTATGGCTACACCTTC CASSPGGAPLRNVYGYTF
NA TRBJ2-5 TRBV9 TRBD1 TGTGCCAGCAGCGTGGGACAGCTGAAAGAGACCCAGTACTTC CASSVGQLKETQYF
once TRBJ2-3 TRBV10-3 TRBD2 TGTGCCATCAGTGGCCTTCGGGCGGGAGGGGTGACAGATACGCAGTATTTT CAISGLRAGGVTDTQYF
NA TRBJ1-2 TRBV4-2 NA TGTGCCAGCAGCCAAATGACAGGACTGCTCTATGGCTACACCTTC CASSQMTGLLYGYTF
medium-sized TRBJ2-3 TRBV6-4 NA TGTGCCAGCAGTTCCACAGGGACAGATACGCAGTATTTT CASSSTGTDTQYF
NA TRBJ2-7 TRBV4-3 TRBD1 TGCGCCAGCAGCCCCCGACGGGACAGGGAAGACGAGCAGTACTTC CASSPRRDREDEQYF
NA TRBJ2-1 TRBV29-1 TRBD2 TGCAGCGCCGAGGGACTAGCGGGGGCCCCCTCCTACAATGAGCAGTTCTTC CSAEGLAGAPSYNEQFF
NA TRBJ1-2 TRBV2 NA TGTGCCAGCAGTGAAGCGATCTTGGCAGGGCACTATGGCTACACCTTC CASSEAILAGHYGYTF
NA TRBJ1-5 TRBV9 NA TGTGCCAGCAGCGTAGGGGGGGGGCAAGGACAGCCCCAGCATTTT CASSVGGGQGQPQHF
once TRBJ2-1 TRBV5-4 NA TGTGCCAGCAGCTCCTCGGACAACCTCAATGAGCAGTTCTTC CASSSSDNLNEQFF
NA TRBJ1-5 TRBV27 TRBD1 TGTGCCAGCAGTACAGGGGGCGTAAATCAGCCCCAGCATTTT CASSTGGVNQPQHF
NA TRBJ1-1 TRBV7-6 NA TGTGCCAGCAGCTTAGCGGGGCCCACTGAAGCTTTCTTT CASSLAGPTEAFF
NA TRBJ2-3 TRBV6-1 NA TGTGCCAGCAGGGAAGGGGCGACCTACCCTAGCACAGATACGCAGTATTTT CASREGATYPSTDTQYF
NA TRBJ2-2 TRBV7-8 NA TGTGCCAGCAGCTTACAGGGGCCCCACGGGGAGCTGTTTTTT CASSLQGPHGELFF
NA TRBJ1-5 TRBV27 NA TGTGCCAGCAGACGACAGCCTTATAGCAATCAGCCCCAGCATTTT CASRRQPYSNQPQHF
once TRBJ2-1 TRBV15 TRBD2 TGTGCCACCAGCAGGGAAATCCTAGCGGGCGACAATGAGCAGTTCTTC CATSREILAGDNEQFF
NA TRBJ2-7 TRBV6-6 NA TGTGCCAGCAGTACGGGGTGGGGACTGACCTACGAGCAGTACTTC CASSTGWGLTYEQYF
NA TRBJ1-3 TRBV4-3 NA TGCGCCAGCAGCCAAAACAGGGATTCTGGAAACACCATATATTTT CASSQNRDSGNTIYF
NA TRBJ2-7 TRBV2 NA TGTGCCAGCAGTGGGGCGGACTACCGTACCTCCTACGAGCAGTACTTC CASSGADYRTSYEQYF
once TRBJ1-2 TRBV5-4 TRBD1 TGTGCCAGCAGCTCTGCTCCGACAGGGGGTGTCGATGGCTACACCTTC CASSSAPTGGVDGYTF
NA TRBJ1-1 TRBV9 NA TGTGCCAGCAGCGTAGGAGGGAGCACTGAAGCTTTCTTT CASSVGGSTEAFF
NA TRBJ1-1 TRBV28 NA TGTGCCAGCAGCCCTCGGACAAAAGCTGAAGCTTTCTTT CASSPRTKAEAFF
NA TRBJ2-3 TRBV5-4 NA TGTGCCAGCAGCTTGGGTTGGAGTCCAGATACGCAGTATTTT CASSLGWSPDTQYF
NA TRBJ2-1 TRBV7-7 TRBD1 TGTGCCAGCAGCAAGGACAGGGCTTCTGCAAATGAGCAGTTCTTC CASSKDRASANEQFF
NA TRBJ2-1 TRBV5-1 NA TGCGCCAGCAGCTTGACAGCTTACAATGAGCAGTTCTTC CASSLTAYNEQFF
NA TRBJ2-1 TRBV5-1 TRBD2 TGCGCCAGCAGCTGGGGGTCGCGCGGGGGAGGTTATGAGCAGTTCTTC CASSWGSRGGGYEQFF
NA TRBJ2-7 TRBV7-9 TRBD1 TGTGCCAGCAGCTCAGGACAGGGGAAAACCTACGAGCAGTACTTC CASSSGQGKTYEQYF
NA TRBJ2-3 TRBV7-6 TRBD2 TGTGCCAGCAGCCGGCCTACAGCGGGGGGCACAGATACGCAGTATTTT CASSRPTAGGTDTQYF
NA TRBJ2-7 TRBV4-1 TRBD1 TGCGCCAGCAGCCAAGCACGGACAGGGGCCTACGAGCAGTACTTC CASSQARTGAYEQYF
NA TRBJ2-1 TRBV4-1 NA TGCGCCAGCAGCCAAGCGGGGAATGAGCAGTTCTTC CASSQAGNEQFF
NA TRBJ2-5 TRBV25-1 TRBD1 TGTGCCAGCAGTGAATTTGGGACAGCCCAAGAGACCCAGTACTTC CASSEFGTAQETQYF
NA TRBJ2-7 TRBV27 NA TGTGCCAGCAGTTCCCTCATGCAGGCCCCCTACGAGCAGTACTTC CASSSLMQAPYEQYF
NA TRBJ2-7 TRBV9 NA TGTGCCAGCAGCGAAGGGGGGGGCCAGTCCTACGAGCAGTACTTC CASSEGGGQSYEQYF